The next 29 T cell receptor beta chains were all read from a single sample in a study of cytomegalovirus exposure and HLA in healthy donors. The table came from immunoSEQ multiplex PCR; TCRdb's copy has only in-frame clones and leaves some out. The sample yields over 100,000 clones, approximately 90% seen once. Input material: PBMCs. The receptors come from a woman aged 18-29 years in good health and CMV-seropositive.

CDR3 DNA: TGTGCCAGCAGTGAATGGACAGGTGGCCAGCCCCAGCATTTT. Translation gives CASSEWTGGQPQHF. The chain is built from TRBV2 and TRBJ1-5; 7 bases line up with TRBD1. Germline-derived CDR1 and CDR2 are SNHLY and FYNNEI. Germline trimming cut 2 bases from V and 7 bases from J; bases unmatched to any gene: 5. This CDR3 is built from 14 residues.

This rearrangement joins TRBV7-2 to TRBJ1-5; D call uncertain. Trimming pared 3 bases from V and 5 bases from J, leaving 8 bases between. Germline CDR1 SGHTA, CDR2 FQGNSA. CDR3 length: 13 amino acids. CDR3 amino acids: CASSFNGDQPQHF. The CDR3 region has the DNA TGTGCCAGCAGCTTTAACGGGGATCAGCCCCAGCATTTT. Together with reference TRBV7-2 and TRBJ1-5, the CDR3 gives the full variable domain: GAGVSQSPSNKVTEKGKDVELRCDPISGHTALYWYRQSLGQGLEFLIYFQGNSAPDKSGLPSDRFSAERTGGSVSTLTIQRTQQEDSAVYLCASSFNGDQPQHFGDGTRLSIL.

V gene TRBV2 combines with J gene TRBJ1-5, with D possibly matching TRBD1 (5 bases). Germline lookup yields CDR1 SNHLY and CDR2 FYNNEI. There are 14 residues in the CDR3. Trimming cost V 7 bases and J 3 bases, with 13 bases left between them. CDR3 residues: CASKGQVDNQPQHF. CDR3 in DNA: TGTGCCAGCAAGGGGCAGGTAGACAATCAGCCCCAGCATTTT.

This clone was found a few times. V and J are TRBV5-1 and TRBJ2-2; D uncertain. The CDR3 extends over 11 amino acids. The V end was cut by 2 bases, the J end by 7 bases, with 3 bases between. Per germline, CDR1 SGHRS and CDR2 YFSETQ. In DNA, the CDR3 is TGCGCCAGCAGCTTACACGGGGAGCTGTTTTTT. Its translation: CASSLHGELFF.

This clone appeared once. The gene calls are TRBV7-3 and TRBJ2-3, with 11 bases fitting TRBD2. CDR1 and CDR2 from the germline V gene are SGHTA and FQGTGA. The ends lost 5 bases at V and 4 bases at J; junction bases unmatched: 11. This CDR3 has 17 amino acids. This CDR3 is CASSPSPSGRRADTQYF. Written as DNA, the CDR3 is TGTGCCAGCAGCCCGTCACCTAGCGGGAGGAGGGCAGATACGCAGTATTTT. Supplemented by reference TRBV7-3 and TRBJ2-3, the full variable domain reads GAGVSQTPSNKVTEKGKYVELRCDPISGHTALYWYRQSLGQGPEFLIYFQGTGAADDSGLPNDRFFAVRPEGSVSTLKIQRTERGDSAVYLCASSPSPSGRRADTQYFGPGTRLTVL.

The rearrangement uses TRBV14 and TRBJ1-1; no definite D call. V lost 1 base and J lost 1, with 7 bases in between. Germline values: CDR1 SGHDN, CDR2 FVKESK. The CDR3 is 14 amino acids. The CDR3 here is CASSQVGGNTEAFF. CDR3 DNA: TGTGCCAGCAGCCAAGTCGGCGGGAACACTGAAGCTTTCTTT.

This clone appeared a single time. DNA of the CDR3: TGTGCCTGGATTCGACTAGAAGCTTTCTTT. This codes for CAWIRLEAFF. The rearrangement uses TRBV30 and TRBJ1-1; the D is unclear. The CDR3 is 10 amino acids. Germline values: CDR1 GTSNPN, CDR2 SVGIG (reference sequence). V lost 4 bases and J lost 8, with 8 bases in between.

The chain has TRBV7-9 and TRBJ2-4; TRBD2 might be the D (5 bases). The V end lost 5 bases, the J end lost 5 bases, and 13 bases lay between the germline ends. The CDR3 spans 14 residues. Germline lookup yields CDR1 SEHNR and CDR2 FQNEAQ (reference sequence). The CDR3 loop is CASSHDYGQNIQYF. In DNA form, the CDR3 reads TGTGCCAGCAGCCACGACTACGGCCAAAACATTCAGTACTTC.

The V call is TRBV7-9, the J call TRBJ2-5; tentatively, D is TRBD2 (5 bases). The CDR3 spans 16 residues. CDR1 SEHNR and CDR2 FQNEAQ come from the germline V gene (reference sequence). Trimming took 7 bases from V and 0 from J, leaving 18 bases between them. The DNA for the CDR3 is TGTGCCAGCACCTCCTCTCGGCGGGCGTACCAAGAGACCCAGTACTTC. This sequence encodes CASTSSRRAYQETQYF.

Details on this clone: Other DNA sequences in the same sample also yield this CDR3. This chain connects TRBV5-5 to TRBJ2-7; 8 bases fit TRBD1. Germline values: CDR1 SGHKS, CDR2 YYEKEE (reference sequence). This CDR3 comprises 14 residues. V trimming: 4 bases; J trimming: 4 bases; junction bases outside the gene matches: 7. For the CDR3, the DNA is TGTGCCAGCAGCCTTGGACAGGGTATATACGAGCAGTACTTC. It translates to CASSLGQGIYEQYF.

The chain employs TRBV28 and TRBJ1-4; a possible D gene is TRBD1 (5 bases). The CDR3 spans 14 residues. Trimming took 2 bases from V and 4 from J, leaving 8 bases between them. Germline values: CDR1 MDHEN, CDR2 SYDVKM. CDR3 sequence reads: CASSLSQGNEKLFF. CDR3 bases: TGTGCCAGCAGTTTAAGTCAGGGTAATGAAAAACTGTTTTTT.

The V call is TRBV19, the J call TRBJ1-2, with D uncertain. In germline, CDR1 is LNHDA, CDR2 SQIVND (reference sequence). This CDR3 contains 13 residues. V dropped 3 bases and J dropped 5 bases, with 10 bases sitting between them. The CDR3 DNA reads TGTGCCAGTAGTATGAAGCGGTTATATGGCTACACCTTC. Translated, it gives CASSMKRLYGYTF.

The DNA for the CDR3 is TGTGCCAGCAGCCAATTTAGGGGGAACACTGAAGCTTTCTTT. It specifies CASSQFRGNTEAFF. The chain uses TRBV16 and TRBJ1-1, with a weak D call TRBD1 (5 bases). The CDR3 covers 14 residues. The V gene's germline CDR1 is KGHSY and CDR2 FQNENV. The germline V and J ends were trimmed by 1 base and 1 base, with 7 bases remaining between them.

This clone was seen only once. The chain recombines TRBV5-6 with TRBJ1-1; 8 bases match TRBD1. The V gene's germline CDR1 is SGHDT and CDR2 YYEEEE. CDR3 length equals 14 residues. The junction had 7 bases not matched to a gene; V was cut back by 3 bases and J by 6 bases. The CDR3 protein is CASSSPDRDPEAFF. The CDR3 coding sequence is TGTGCCAGCAGCTCGCCGGACAGGGATCCTGAAGCTTTCTTT.

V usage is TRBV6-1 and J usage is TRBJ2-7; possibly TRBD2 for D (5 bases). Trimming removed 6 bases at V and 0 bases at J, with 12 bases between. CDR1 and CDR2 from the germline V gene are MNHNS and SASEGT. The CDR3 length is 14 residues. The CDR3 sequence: CASRDSMSSYEQYF. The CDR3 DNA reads TGTGCCAGCAGGGACTCCATGAGCTCCTACGAGCAGTACTTC.

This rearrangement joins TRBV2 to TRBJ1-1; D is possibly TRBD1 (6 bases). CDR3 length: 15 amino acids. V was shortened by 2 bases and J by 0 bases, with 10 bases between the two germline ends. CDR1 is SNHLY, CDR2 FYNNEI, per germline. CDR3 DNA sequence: TGTGCCAGCAGTGAACGGGACACTTTGAACACTGAAGCTTTCTTT. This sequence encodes CASSERDTLNTEAFF.

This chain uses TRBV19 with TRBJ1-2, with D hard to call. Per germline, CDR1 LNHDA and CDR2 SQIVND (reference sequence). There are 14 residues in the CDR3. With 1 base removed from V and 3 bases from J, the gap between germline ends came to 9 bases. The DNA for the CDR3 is TGTGCCAGTAGTATAGGGCAGGCCCACTATGGCTACACCTTC. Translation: CASSIGQAHYGYTF.

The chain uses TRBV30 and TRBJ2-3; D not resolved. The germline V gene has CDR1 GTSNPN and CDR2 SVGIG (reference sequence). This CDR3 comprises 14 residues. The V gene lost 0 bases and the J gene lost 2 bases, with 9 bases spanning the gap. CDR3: CAWSVNGNTDTQYF. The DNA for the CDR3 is TGTGCCTGGAGTGTAAACGGTAACACAGATACGCAGTATTTT.

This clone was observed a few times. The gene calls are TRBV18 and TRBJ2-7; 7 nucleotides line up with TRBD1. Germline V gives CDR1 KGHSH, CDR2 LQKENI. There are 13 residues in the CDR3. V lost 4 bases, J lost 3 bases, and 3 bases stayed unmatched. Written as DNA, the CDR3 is TGTGCCAGCTCACGGGACAGCCTCTACGAGCAGTACTTC. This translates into CASSRDSLYEQYF. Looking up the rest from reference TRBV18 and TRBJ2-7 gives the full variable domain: NAGVMQNPRHLVRRRGQEARLRCSPMKGHSHVYWYRQLPEEGLKFMVYLQKENIIDESGMPKERFSAEFPKEGPSILRIQQVVRGDSAAYFCASSRDSLYEQYFGPGTRLTVT.

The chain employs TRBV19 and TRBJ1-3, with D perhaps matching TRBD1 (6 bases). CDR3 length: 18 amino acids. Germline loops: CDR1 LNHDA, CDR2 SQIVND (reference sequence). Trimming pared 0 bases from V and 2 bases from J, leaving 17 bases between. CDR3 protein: CASSIDPGPRGAGNTIYF. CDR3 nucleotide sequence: TGTGCCAGTAGTATAGATCCCGGACCCAGGGGCGCTGGAAACACCATATATTTT. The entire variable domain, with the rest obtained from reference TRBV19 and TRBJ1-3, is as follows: DGGITQSPKYLFRKEGQNVTLSCEQNLNHDAMYWYRQDPGQGLRLIYYSQIVNDFQKGDIAEGYSVSREKKESFPLTVTSAQKNPTAFYLCASSIDPGPRGAGNTIYFGEGSWLTVV.

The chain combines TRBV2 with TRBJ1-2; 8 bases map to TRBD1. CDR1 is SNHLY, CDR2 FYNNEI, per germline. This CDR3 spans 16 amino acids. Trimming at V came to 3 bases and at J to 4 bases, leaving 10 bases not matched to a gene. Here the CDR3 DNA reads TGTGCCAGCAGTGATTTCGGGACAGGCCGGGGCTATGGCTACACCTTC. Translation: CASSDFGTGRGYGYTF.

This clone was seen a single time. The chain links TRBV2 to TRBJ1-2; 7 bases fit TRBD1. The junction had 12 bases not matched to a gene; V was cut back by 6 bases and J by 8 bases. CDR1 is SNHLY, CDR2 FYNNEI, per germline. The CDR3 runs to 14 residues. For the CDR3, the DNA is TGTGCCAGCAGCCTGACAGGGTACACCCAAGGCTACACCTTC. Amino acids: CASSLTGYTQGYTF.

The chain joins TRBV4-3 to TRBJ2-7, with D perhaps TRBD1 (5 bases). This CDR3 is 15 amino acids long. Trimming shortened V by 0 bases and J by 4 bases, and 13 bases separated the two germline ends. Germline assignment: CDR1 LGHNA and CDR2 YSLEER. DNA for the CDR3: TGCGCCAGCAGCCAAGACTCCCAGGGTTTGTACGAGCAGTACTTC. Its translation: CASSQDSQGLYEQYF.

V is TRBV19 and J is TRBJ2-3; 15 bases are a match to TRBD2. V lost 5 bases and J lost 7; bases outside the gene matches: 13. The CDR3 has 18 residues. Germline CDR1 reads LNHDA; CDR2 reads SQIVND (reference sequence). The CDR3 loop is CASSPRLGLAGGVNTQYF. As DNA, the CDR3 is TGTGCCAGTAGTCCAAGGCTGGGACTAGCGGGGGGAGTGAATACGCAGTATTTT.

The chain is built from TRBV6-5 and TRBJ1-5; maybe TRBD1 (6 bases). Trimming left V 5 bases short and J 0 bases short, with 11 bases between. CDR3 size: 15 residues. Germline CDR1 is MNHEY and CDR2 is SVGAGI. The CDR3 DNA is TGTGCCAGCAGTGCAGGGGAGTATAGCAATCAGCCCCAGCATTTT. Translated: CASSAGEYSNQPQHF.

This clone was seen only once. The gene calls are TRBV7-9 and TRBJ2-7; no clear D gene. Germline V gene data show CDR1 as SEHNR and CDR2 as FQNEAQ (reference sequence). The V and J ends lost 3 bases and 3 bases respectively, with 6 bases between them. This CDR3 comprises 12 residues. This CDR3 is CASSLPGYEQYF. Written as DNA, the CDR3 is TGTGCCAGCAGCTTGCCGGGCTACGAGCAGTACTTC. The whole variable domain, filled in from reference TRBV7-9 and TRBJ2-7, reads DTGVSQNPRHKITKRGQNVTFRCDPISEHNRLYWYRQTLGQGPEFLTYFQNEAQLEKSRLLSDRFSAERPKGSFSTLEIQRTEQGDSAMYLCASSLPGYEQYFGPGTRLTVT.

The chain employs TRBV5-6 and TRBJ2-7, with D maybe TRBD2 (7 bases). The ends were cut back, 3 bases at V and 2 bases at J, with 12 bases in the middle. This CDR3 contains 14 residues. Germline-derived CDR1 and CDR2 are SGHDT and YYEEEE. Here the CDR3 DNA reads TGTGCCAGCAGCTGGGGGGGGCCACCCTACGAGCAGTACTTC. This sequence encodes CASSWGGPPYEQYF. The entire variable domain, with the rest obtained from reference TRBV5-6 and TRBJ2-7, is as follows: DAGVTQSPTHLIKTRGQQVTLRCSPKSGHDTVSWYQQALGQGPQFIFQYYEEEERQRGNFPDRFSGHQFPNYSSELNVNALLLGDSALYLCASSWGGPPYEQYFGPGTRLTVT.

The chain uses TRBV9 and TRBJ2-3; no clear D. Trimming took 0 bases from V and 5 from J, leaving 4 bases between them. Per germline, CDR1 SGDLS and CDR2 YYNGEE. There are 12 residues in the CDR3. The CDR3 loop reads CASSVERDTQYF. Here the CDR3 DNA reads TGTGCCAGCAGCGTAGAGAGAGATACGCAGTATTTT.

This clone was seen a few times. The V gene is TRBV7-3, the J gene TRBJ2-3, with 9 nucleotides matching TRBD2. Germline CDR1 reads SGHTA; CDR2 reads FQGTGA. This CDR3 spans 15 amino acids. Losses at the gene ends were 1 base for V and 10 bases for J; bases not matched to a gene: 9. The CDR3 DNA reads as TGTGCCAGCAGCTTAAAGGCTGGCGGGGGGGCGGCGCAGTATTTT. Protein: CASSLKAGGGAAQYF.